This T cell receptor beta chain was recovered during a study of CD8 T cells in Susac syndrome (dated 2019 in TCRdb). Regarding the complete study: Of the Susac syndrome patients who were sequenced, roughly 6 had clinically active disease and about 8 were in clinical remission. Susac syndrome patients were therapy-naive, on corticosteroids (some also receiving IVIg), or on IVIg alone at blood withdrawal. Whether CD8+ T cell activation and differentiation in Susac syndrome was antigen driven was tested using repertoire sequencing. Broader findings and caveats from the paper: The study acknowledged that relatively few individuals were included in the TCR sequencing and HLA analysis. In patients with Susac syndrome, the CD4+ T cell repertoire showed no detectable clonal expansion.

The germline V gene (reference sequence) gives CDR1 as GTSNPN and CDR2 as SVGIG. The CDR3 goes from the cysteine to the phenylalanine over 14 residues. This entry keeps only the CDR3 DNA: 42 bases, framed from base 1. After removal of 1 base from V and 3 bases from J, the junction retains 0 bases not matched to a gene. RNA was extracted with the RNeasy kit and roughly 0.45 to 1 ug was reverse transcribed using random hexamers. The immunoSEQ multiplex PCR assay, covering 54 Vbeta and 13 Jbeta segments, was used to amplify TCR beta CDR3 regions. PCR amplification bias was corrected using a synthetic template baseline for primer optimization and computational correction. The original methods were these. Reads were annotated to V, D and J genes per IMGT and analyzed with immunoSEQ Analyzer, keeping only productive sequences. To calculate clonality, Shannon entropy was normalized by log2 of the number of productive unique sequences and then subtracted from one. For each patient and control, public and private clones were evaluated within the 100 most prevalent clones. Clones were defined as Susac-specific when absent from the healthy and MS cohorts, from about 1,100 published viral clones and from other ImmuneACCESS disease sequences. The public reads were reanalyzed by TCRdb: fastp trimming at Q25, MiXCR alignment, in-frame beta chains only. Merged by CDR3 protein, the rows form single entries marked with the most common genes and DNA. TCRdb's processing, not the authors' own work, is the source of the V and J calls. In this sample the table shows more than 200,000 distinct CDR3 sequences, approximately 94% of which occur a single time. The ten largest clones capture 0.15% of the sample.

Peripheral blood CD8+ and CD4+ T cells from healthy donors, Susac syndrome patients and multiple sclerosis patients were profiled using high-throughput TCR beta sequencing. The Susac syndrome patients fulfilled recently defined diagnostic criteria for definite or probable disease. Bulk CD8+ and CD4+ T cells were purified magnetically by negative isolation, whereas CD8+ TEMRA cells were enriched by FACS. Blood was drawn into EDTA tubes, processed within 24 hours, and PBMCs were isolated by density gradient centrifugation. PBMCs intended for TCR sequencing were cryopreserved in liquid nitrogen and were subsequently thawed in a 37 degrees C water bath. The sorted or isolated CD4+, CD8+ and CD8+ TEMRA cells reached a purity of at least 90%. Worth noting for this clonotype: Its antigen is unknown. One base away there is no much larger clone; base qualities are not given.

The V and J segments used are TRBV30 and TRBJ2-4, with 10 central nucleotides matching TRBD1. The receptor was derived from a human donor with Susac syndrome. Sequencing was performed on CD4+ T cells from PBMCs. The base sequence is TGTGCCTGGAGTGGGGACAGGGGCAAAAACATTCAGTACTTC. Translated, this gives CAWSGDRGKNIQYF.